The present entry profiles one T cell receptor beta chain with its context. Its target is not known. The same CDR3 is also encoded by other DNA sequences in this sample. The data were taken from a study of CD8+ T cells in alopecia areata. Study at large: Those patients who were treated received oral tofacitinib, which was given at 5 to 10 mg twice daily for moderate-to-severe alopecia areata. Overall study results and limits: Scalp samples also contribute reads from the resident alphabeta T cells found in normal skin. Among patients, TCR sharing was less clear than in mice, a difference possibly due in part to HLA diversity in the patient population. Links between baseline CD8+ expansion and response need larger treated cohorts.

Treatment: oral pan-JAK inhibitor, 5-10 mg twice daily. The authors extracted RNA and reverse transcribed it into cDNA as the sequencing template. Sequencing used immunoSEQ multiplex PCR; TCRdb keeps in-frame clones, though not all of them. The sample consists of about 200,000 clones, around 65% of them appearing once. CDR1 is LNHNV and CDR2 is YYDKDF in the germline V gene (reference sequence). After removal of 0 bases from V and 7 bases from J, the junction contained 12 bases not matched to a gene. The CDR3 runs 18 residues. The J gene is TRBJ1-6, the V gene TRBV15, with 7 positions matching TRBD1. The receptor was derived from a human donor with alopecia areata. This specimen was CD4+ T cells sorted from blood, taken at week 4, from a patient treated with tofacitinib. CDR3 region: CATSREERQGAWNSPLHF. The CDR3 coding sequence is TGTGCCACCAGCAGAGAGGAACGACAGGGAGCTTGGAATTCACCCCTCCACTTT. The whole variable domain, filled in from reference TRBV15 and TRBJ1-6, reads DAMVIQNPRYQVTQFGKPVTLSCSQTLNHNVMYWYQQKSSQAPKLLFHYYDKDFNNEADTPDNFQSRRPNTSFCFLDIRSPGLGDTAMYLCATSREERQGAWNSPLHFGNGTRLTVT.